The source of this T cell receptor (beta chain) is a study of cytomegalovirus exposure and HLA in healthy donors. Both 60 Vbeta primers and 13 Jbeta primers went into the PCR. The method was immunoSEQ multiplex PCR; TCRdb's version includes in-frame clones alone and lacks a portion of them. Of around 140,000 clones in the sample, 75% to 85% were seen once. When sampled, the donors appeared nominally healthy, though they likely had unrecorded immune exposures. The CDR3 sequence is 15 residues long. CDR1 is SQVTM, CDR2 ANQGSEA, per germline. The trim removed 6 bases at V and 3 bases at J, leaving 13 bases unmatched.

The sequence came from a female donor in good health and CMV-seropositive. The chain couples TRBV29-1 to TRBJ2-7; 8 bases align to TRBD1. Sequenced: PBMCs. The CDR3 here is CSVTGQAGQDYEQYF. CDR3 bases: TGCAGCGTCACGGGACAGGCCGGGCAAGACTACGAGCAGTACTTC.